This is a list of T cell receptor beta chains from one sample in a study of shared clonotypes between healthy human individuals. The repertoire was sequenced with immunoSEQ multiplex PCR; TCRdb's copy has only in-frame clones and lacks some. Seen here are around 1.9 million clones, about 94% observed once, and the top ten hold 1.5% to 2%. The material sequenced was naive CD8+ T cells from PBMCs. These TCRs come from a man aged 18 to 35 in good health. Some clones in this sample may be carry-over from other donors' samples. Each CDR3 is given with its conserved first and last residue.

j_call v_call cdr3_aa
TRBJ2-1 TRBV7-9 CASSSPGAPYNEQFF
TRBJ1-5 TRBV2 CASSGLSGDQPQHF
TRBJ2-3 TRBV27 CASSFLIGTDTQYF
TRBJ2-7 TRBV7-8 CASSLGRGPYEQYF
TRBJ2-1 TRBV9 CASSVGSNRGEFF
TRBJ2-2 TRBV7-8 CASSLVGSPNTGELFF
TRBJ2-7 TRBV11-2 CASSPFRGTSGRGAYEQYF
TRBJ2-1 TRBV28 CASSQRLAGLYEQFF
TRBJ2-1 TRBV15 CATSRATSGNDNEQFF
TRBJ2-3 TRBV7-3 CASSLRASGDTQYF
TRBJ2-2 TRBV2 CASSEIRGTGGGELFF
TRBJ1-4 TRBV19 CASESREEEKLFF
TRBJ2-7 TRBV2 CASSERGTAGGLSYEQYF